This TCR beta chain was documented in a study of metastatic and nonmetastatic thyroid tumors. Overall study context: Repertoire comparisons spanned blood and tumor or nodule tissue from malignant and benign thyroid patients.

The sample holds many counts of this clone. As handled by the study authors: In papillary thyroid cancer, a distant-metastasis classifier was built using CDR3 differences across clinicopathological groups. From the PCR reads, TCRdb re-called clones with MiXCR. The V and J calls shown here were made by TCRdb, not taken from the authors' results. The table includes fewer than 40,000 clones, over 15% detected once. Thyroid surgery had not been preceded by any treatment in any patient. The sequencing input was blood. This clonotype originated in a female donor with papillary thyroid cancer or a benign thyroid nodule (not recorded which). Some clones in this sample may be carry-over from other donors' samples.

The CDR3: CSAPRQGVNTEAFF. In DNA form, the CDR3 reads TGCAGTGCGCCTCGACAGGGGGTGAACACTGAAGCTTTCTTT. This rearrangement joins TRBV20-1 to TRBJ1-1; 9 bases are a match to TRBD1. Germline-derived CDR1 and CDR2 are DFQATT and SNEGSKA (reference sequence). J gave up 0 bases and V 6 bases, and 5 bases lay outside the gene matches. The CDR3 length is 14 residues.